This is a list of T cell receptor beta chains from one sample in a study of blood T cells in healthy people across ages. TCRdb independently ran MiXCR on the 5' RACE reads; one entry per CDR3 protein. In the table there are around 400,000 distinct CDR3 sequences, 45% to 60% of which are singletons. Material for sequencing was blood. The receptor set was obtained from a man between 60 and 75 years old in good health. Both conserved end residues are part of each CDR3. The order of the fields is clone size, J gene, D gene, CDR3 length, V gene, CDR3 protein, CDR3 DNA. The D gene is left open where the match is weak. Rows may omit the clone size; those that give it use once, few, many or a size class.

many TRBJ2-7 NA 15 TRBV11-2 CASSLAPQGGYEQYF TGTGCCAGCAGCTTAGCCCCCCAGGGAGGCTACGAGCAGTACTTC
NA TRBJ1-5 TRBD1 16 TRBV7-9 CASSAGTGNSNQPQHF TGTGCCAGCAGCGCCGGGACAGGGAATAGCAATCAGCCCCAGCATTTT
NA TRBJ2-7 TRBD1 14 TRBV12-5 CASGPTGGLYEQYF TGTGCTAGTGGTCCCACAGGGGGTCTCTACGAGCAGTACTTC
once TRBJ2-5 NA 15 TRBV7-9 CASSLAQGIQETQYF TGTGCCAGCAGCTTAGCACAGGGAATCCAAGAGACCCAGTACTTC
NA TRBJ1-2 TRBD1 13 TRBV5-1 CASRMDRDYGYTF TGCGCCAGCAGGATGGACAGGGACTATGGCTACACCTTC
NA TRBJ2-7 TRBD1 16 TRBV3-1 CASSQKRGTGGNEQYF TGTGCCAGCAGCCAAAAAAGGGGGACAGGGGGCAACGAGCAGTACTTC
NA TRBJ2-1 TRBD2 15 TRBV3-1 CASSPGLAVGNERFF TGTGCCAGCAGCCCAGGACTAGCGGTGGGGAACGAGCGGTTCTTC
NA TRBJ2-7 TRBD2 14 TRBV29-1 CSVDARGGICEQYF TGCAGCGTCGACGCCCGCGGGGGTATCTGCGAGCAGTACTTC
NA TRBJ2-1 TRBD2 14 TRBV7-9 CAIEYGTSGNEQFF TGTGCCATAGAGTATGGGACTAGCGGCAATGAGCAGTTCTTC
NA TRBJ2-4 NA 19 TRBV21-1 CASSKEAYPGLVAKNIQYF TGTGCCAGCAGCAAAGAGGCATATCCGGGACTGGTAGCCAAAAACATTCAGTACTTC
NA TRBJ2-7 TRBD2 14 TRBV20-1 CSARSSGRSVEQYF TGCAGTGCTAGAAGCAGCGGGAGGTCTGTCGAGCAGTACTTC